One and the same sample provided the 10 T cell receptor beta chains below, sequenced in a study of shared clonotypes between healthy human individuals. Libraries were prepared by immunoSEQ multiplex PCR; TCRdb keeps only in-frame clonotypes and omits some of them. Counted here are some 2 million clones, 85% to 95% occurring once; the ten biggest clones make up 0.1% to 0.15%. The sequenced sample was naive CD4+ T cells sorted from blood. Subset here: CD45RA+ positively selected. The receptors were gathered from a man between 18 and 29 years old in good health.

The rearrangement uses TRBV5-1 and TRBJ1-2; D is unresolved. V lost 0 bases and J lost 11, with 11 bases in between. CDR1 and CDR2 from the germline V gene are SGHRS and YFSETQ. The CDR3 loop spans 12 amino acids. The DNA of the CDR3 is TGCGCCAGCAGCTTGGCCAGAGTGCGTTACACCTTC. Encoded protein: CASSLARVRYTF.

About this clone itself: The sample has other DNA sequences that encode this CDR3 too. The V gene is TRBV7-3, the J gene TRBJ2-5; TRBD1 or TRBD2 may be the D gene (5 bases each). Germline-derived CDR1 and CDR2 are SGHTA and FQGTGA. The CDR3 loop spans 13 amino acids. Trimming took 0 bases from V and 5 from J, leaving 7 bases between them. The chain's CDR3 is CASSLTREETQYF. The CDR3 DNA reads TGTGCCAGCAGCTTAACCAGGGAGGAGACCCAGTACTTC.

The chain joins TRBV27 to TRBJ1-6, with a weak D call TRBD1 (6 bases). V was shortened by 2 bases and J by 5 bases, with 7 bases between the two germline ends. CDR1 and CDR2 (germline): MNHEY, SMNVEV (reference sequence). CDR3 length: 14 amino acids. The CDR3 reads CASSLGGNNSPLHF. The CDR3 region has the DNA TGTGCCAGCAGTTTAGGGGGCAATAATTCACCCCTCCACTTT.

The J gene is TRBJ1-6, the V gene TRBV27; D possibly corresponds to TRBD1 (5 bases). Germline assignment: CDR1 MNHEY and CDR2 SMNVEV (reference sequence). Trimming took 7 bases from V and 7 from J, leaving 14 bases between them. The CDR3 is 14 amino acids. CDR3 sequence (DNA): TGTGCCAGCAAGCGTGACGGGGCAAATTCACCCCTCCACTTT. This translates into CASKRDGANSPLHF.

The chain recombines TRBV19 with TRBJ1-5, with 9 bases matching TRBD1. The germline V gene has CDR1 LNHDA and CDR2 SQIVND (reference sequence). V dropped 0 bases and J dropped 2; count of bases not matched to a gene: 14. CDR3 length equals 20 residues. The CDR3 loop reads CASSIDLGTGTSPGNQPQHF. The DNA for the CDR3 is TGTGCCAGTAGTATAGACTTGGGGACAGGGACTAGTCCAGGCAATCAGCCCCAGCATTTT.

The V call is TRBV9, the J call TRBJ2-5, with a possible D match to TRBD2 (6 bases). The germline gives CDR1 SGDLS, CDR2 YYNGEE. The CDR3 sequence is 13 residues long. V shed 5 bases and J shed 5 bases, with 13 bases lying between them. The CDR3 DNA sequence: TGTGCCAGCAGTAGCGGAGCAGAGGAGACCCAGTACTTC. This encodes CASSSGAEETQYF.

The genes are TRBV4-1 and TRBJ2-7; tentatively, D is TRBD1 (6 bases). The CDR3 is 16 amino acids. Trimming removed 1 base at V and 1 base at J, with 14 bases between. Per the germline V gene, CDR1 is MGHRA and CDR2 is YSYEKL. The DNA for the CDR3 is TGCGCCAGCAGCCAAGTTCCTGACAGGCTTTCCTACGAGCAGTACTTC. Protein sequence: CASSQVPDRLSYEQYF.

The chain has TRBV19 and TRBJ1-5; TRBD1 matches at 9 bases. Trimming took 10 bases from V and 6 from J; bases not matched to a gene: 7. This CDR3 spans 13 amino acids. CDR1 LNHDA and CDR2 SQIVND come from the germline V gene (reference sequence). Written as DNA, the CDR3 is TGTGCCATCGCGGACAGGGGAGGTCAGCCCCAGCATTTT. Its protein is CAIADRGGQPQHF.

This chain joins TRBV27 and TRBJ2-3; 11 nucleotides match TRBD1. The CDR3 is 15 residues long. Germline V lookup: CDR1 MNHEY, CDR2 SMNVEV (reference sequence). V lost 3 bases and J lost 6; bases outside the gene matches: 5. The CDR3, as DNA: TGTGCCAGCAGTTTTTCCGGGACAGGGGGGGATACGCAGTATTTT. Protein: CASSFSGTGGDTQYF.

The chain links TRBV6-5 to TRBJ1-6; 8 nucleotides align to TRBD1. The CDR3 has 14 amino acids. V lost 4 bases, J lost 9 bases, and 5 bases stayed unmatched. Looked up from germline, CDR1 is MNHEY and CDR2 is SVGAGI. CDR3 DNA: TGTGCCAGCAGTTTAGGGACAGGTGCTTCACCCCTCCACTTT. Protein sequence: CASSLGTGASPLHF.